There are a few counts of the clone carrying this TCR beta chain. Its specificity is unknown. The CDR3 runs to 18 residues. V lost 3 bases and J lost 1, with 18 bases in between. The sample comes from a study of CD8 T cells in ankylosing spondylitis. Study results and limitations: Disease-linked clones bore a CD8+ phenotype, appearing relatively rarely in peripheral blood.

MiXCR, run by TCRdb on the 5' RACE reads, gives a single entry per CDR3 protein. The sample lists fewer than 200,000 distinct CDR3 sequences, approximately 9% occurring once. The chain uses TRBV12-3 or TRBV12-4 and TRBJ2-2; D is uncertain. This sequence was found in a female donor with ankylosing spondylitis or in good health (not recorded which). The specimen was blood, either unsorted or a sorted T cell fraction (not recorded which). The CDR3 is CASSFRISPAENTGELFF. The CDR3 DNA reads as TGTGCCAGCAGTTTTCGGATCTCCCCCGCCGAGAACACCGGGGAGCTGTTTTTT.